The 23 T cell receptor beta chains below were found in one sample sequenced in a study of tumor-infiltrating lymphocytes in primary liver carcinoma. The template, 500 ng total RNA, yielded TCR beta cDNA made with a constant-region primer. Nested multiplex PCR, run for three rounds with slightly modified ARM-PCR, yielded TCR beta libraries. For approximately 10 cycles apiece, the opening two PCR rounds ran with TRBV1-TRBV30 forward primers and a C-beta reverse primer. A single record per CDR3 protein comes from TCRdb applying MiXCR to the multiplex PCR reads. The repertoire holds about 190,000 distinct CDR3 sequences, with 70% to 90% as singletons. The approximately 20-31 mg bulk tissue piece was not sorted before simultaneous RNA and DNA extraction. Material: tumor tissue from primary liver carcinoma. These receptors were collected from a man aged 35-49 years with primary liver carcinoma and hepatitis B virus infection.

Concerning this clonotype itself: Compared with germline, one end of the junction differs, possibly owing to a read error. The chain uses TRBV11-2 and TRBJ2-2, with 7 bases matching TRBD1. CDR3 length: 14 residues. Germline V gene lookup returns CDR1 SGHAT and CDR2 FQNNGV. CDR3 nucleotides: TGTGCCAGCAGCACGGACTCGGACACAGGGGAGCTGTGTTTT. Translated: CASSTDSDTGELCF.

Turning to this clonotype: One junction end disagrees with the germline gene, perhaps due to a read error. The chain is built from TRBV6-2 or TRBV6-3 and TRBJ1-2, with D unresolved. This CDR3 contains 13 residues. Germline CDR1 and CDR2: MNHEY and SVGEGT. CDR3 sequence reads: CASSPRSGYGYIF. Here the CDR3 DNA reads TGTGCTAGCAGCCCCCGGAGCGGCTATGGCTACATCTTC.

Worth noting for this clonotype: A much larger clone differs from this one at a single base, so this may be a read error. The chain employs TRBV7-8 and TRBJ2-3, with D possibly matching TRBD2 (5 bases). The CDR3 covers 17 residues. V was cut by 7 bases and J by 4 bases, with 24 bases left in between. Germline CDR1 SGHVS, CDR2 FQNEAQ. The CDR3 here is CASILKGGGSHADTQYF. CDR3 nucleotides: TGTGCCAGCATCCTAAAGGGTGGCGGGTCTCATGCAGATACGCAGTATTTT.

V gene TRBV2 combines with J gene TRBJ1-3; maybe TRBD1 (5 bases). Germline CDR1 reads SNHLY; CDR2 reads FYNNEI. The CDR3 runs to 15 residues. V was clipped by 5 bases and J by 3 bases, with 14 bases between them. The CDR3 nucleotides read TGTGCCAGCAGTTTGCCGGGGGGAAGTGGAAACACCATATATTTT. Translation: CASSLPGGSGNTIYF.

Of note for this clonotype: The junction shows a germline mismatch at one end, possibly a read error. The chain's CDR3 is CTSSPLSSELAKNIQYF. Written as DNA, the CDR3 is TGTACCAGCAGCCCCCTTTCCAGCGAATTAGCCAAAAACATTCAGTACTTC. This sequence joins TRBV7-8 and TRBJ2-4; D remains unclear. CDR1 SGHVS and CDR2 FQNEAQ come from the germline V gene. The CDR3 extends over 17 amino acids. Looking up the rest from reference TRBV7-8 and TRBJ2-4 gives the full variable domain: GAGVSQSPRYKVAKRGQDVALRCDPISGHVSLFWYQQALGQGPEFLTYFQNEAQLDKSGLPSDRFFAERPEGSVSTLKIQRTQQEDSAVYLCTSSPLSSELAKNIQYFGAGTRLSVL.

With respect to this clonotype: One end of the junction does not line up with germline, which may come from a read error. V gene TRBV12-3 or TRBV12-4 combines with J gene TRBJ1-1; D is unclear. The CDR3 is 14 amino acids. The CDR3 region is CTSRTSALGTEAFF. CDR3 DNA: TGTACCAGTAGGACCTCCGCTTTAGGGACTGAAGCTTTCTTT.

As for this clonotype: The germline gene is not matched at one end of the junction; a read error may be the cause. The V call is TRBV29-1, the J call TRBJ2-3; D unresolved. This CDR3 spans 11 amino acids. Germline CDR1 is SQVTM and CDR2 is ANQGSEA. CDR3 nucleotide sequence: TGCCGCGTTGGGGTTTCAGATACGCAGTATTTT. Translated: CRVGVSDTQYF.

Comments on this clonotype: A much larger clonotype is one base distant, so this may be a read error. J is TRBJ2-3 and V is TRBV2; no clear D gene. CDR3 length: 13 residues. Between the trimmed V and J ends, which lost 6 bases and 4 bases, there was a span of 11 bases. CDR1 and CDR2 from the germline V gene are SNHLY and FYNNEI. The CDR3 is CASRPDIADTQYF. The CDR3 DNA follows: TGTGCCAGCAGGCCCGATATCGCAGATACGCAGTATTTT.

A word on this clonotype: A clone one base away is much larger, so this may be a read error. This sequence joins TRBV28 and TRBJ1-1, with no clear D. The CDR3 runs to 15 residues. The V gene lost 5 bases and the J gene lost 0 bases, with 13 bases spanning the gap. CDR1 and CDR2 from the germline V gene are MDHEN and SYDVKM. CDR3 sequence: CASSKGATVNTEAFF. The CDR3 nucleotides are TGTGCCAGCAGTAAGGGAGCGACGGTGAACACTGAAGCTTTCTTT.

The chain is built from TRBV29-1 and TRBJ2-7; TRBD2 is a possible D gene (5 bases). The CDR3 runs 14 residues. In germline, CDR1 is SQVTM, CDR2 ANQGSEA. The CDR3 protein is CIVKVGVPSYEQYF. The CDR3 DNA reads TGCATCGTAAAAGTGGGAGTTCCATCATACGAGCAGTACTTC.

The chain recombines TRBV11-1 with TRBJ2-5; tentatively, D is TRBD1 or TRBD2 (5 bases each). V lost 11 bases and J lost 4, with 23 bases in between. The CDR3 consists of 15 residues. Per germline, CDR1 SGHAT and CDR2 FQDESV (reference sequence). Here the CDR3 reads CACTLTGPTGETQYF. The CDR3 DNA sequence: TGTGCCTGCACCCTCACGGGACCAACGGGAGAGACCCAGTACTTC. The variable domain in full, with the rest retrieved from reference TRBV11-1 and TRBJ2-5, is EAEVAQSPRYKITEKSQAVAFWCDPISGHATLYWYRQILGQGPELLVQFQDESVVDDSQLPKDRFSAERLKGVDSTLKIQPAELGDSAMYLCACTLTGPTGETQYFGPGTRLLVL.

Comment on this clonotype: This could be a read error, since a much larger clone is one nucleotide away. The chain carries TRBV25-1 and TRBJ2-1; 7 bases match TRBD2. This CDR3 is built from 17 residues. Unmatched junction bases numbered 14, after V lost 3 bases and J lost 6 bases. Germline CDR1 is MGHDK and CDR2 is SYGVNS. The CDR3 region is CASSDRSGLAAFNEQFF. DNA of the CDR3: TGTGCCAGCAGTGATCGGAGTGGGCTAGCGGCCTTCAATGAGCAGTTCTTC.

This clonotype was seen ten or more times. This chain joins TRBV5-1 and TRBJ1-4; D perhaps matches TRBD1 (6 bases). Germline V gene data show CDR1 as SGHRS and CDR2 as YFSETQ. V lost 1 base to trimming and J lost 2 bases, with 6 bases between them. CDR3 length equals 14 residues. CDR3 loop: CASSLQGTNEKLFF. Written as DNA, the CDR3 is TGCGCCAGCAGCTTGCAGGGGACTAATGAAAAACTGTTTTTT.

As for this clonotype: The junction and the germline gene differ at one end; a read error may be behind it. This sequence joins TRBV6-1 and TRBJ2-7, with D maybe TRBD2 (6 bases). The CDR3 contains 14 residues. The germline CDR1 and CDR2 sequences are MNHNS and SASEGT. In nucleotides, the CDR3 is TGTGCCAACAGTGGGAGGAGTAGGAACTACGAGCAGTACTTC. This translates into CANSGRSRNYEQYF.

A note on this clonotype: This clone may be a read error of a much larger clone one base away. The chain has TRBV14 and TRBJ1-3; D uncertain. The V end was cut by 0 bases, the J end by 10 bases, with 25 bases between. The CDR3 has 18 residues. Germline V gene lookup returns CDR1 SGHDN and CDR2 FVKESK. The CDR3 nucleotides are TGTGCCAGCAGCCAAGACCGGTACAGCCGGAGTGGGCCCAAAACCATATATTTT. This translates into CASSQDRYSRSGPKTIYF.

As to this clonotype: An end of the junction does not agree with germline; a read error may underlie this. The chain uses TRBV6-1 and TRBJ2-7; 9 positions match TRBD1. From germline, CDR1 is MNHNS and CDR2 SASEGT. CDR3 length equals 14 residues. For the CDR3, the DNA is TGTGCCAACAGTACCGGGACAGGGCTCTACGAGCAGTACTTC. It specifies CANSTGTGLYEQYF.

This clonotype was seen only once. The chain employs TRBV28 and TRBJ1-5, with 7 positions matching TRBD1. Trimming took 7 bases from V and 9 from J; bases not matched to a gene: 12. The germline V gene has CDR1 MDHEN and CDR2 SYDVKM. The length of the CDR3 is 14 residues. The CDR3 coding sequence is TGTGCCAGCAAGTCGACAGGGACTTCCCGGCCCCAGCATTTT. Protein: CASKSTGTSRPQHF. Full variable domain (missing parts from reference TRBV28 and TRBJ1-5): DVKVTQSSRYLVKRTGEKVFLECVQDMDHENMFWYRQDPGLGLRLIYFSYDVKMKEKGDIPEGYSVSREKKERFSLILESASTNQTSMYLCASKSTGTSRPQHFGDGTRLSIL.

Comments on this clonotype: Since the CDR3 does not end with the conserved phenylalanine or tryptophan, this likely comes from a read error. The chain recombines TRBV11-2 with TRBJ2-3; D remains unclear. Germline V CDR1 and CDR2: SGHAT, FQNNGV. CDR3 length: 16 residues. Trimming removed 4 bases at V and 3 bases at J, with 17 bases between. CDR3 DNA: TGTGCCAGCAGCTCAGTAGTTGGACGGGCGACAGATACGCAGTATTTG. Translated: CASSSVVGRATDTQYL.

To note about this clonotype: No conserved phenylalanine or tryptophan is present at the end of the CDR3, so a read error is the likely explanation. The limits of the CDR3 on the DNA are not certain, so only TCRdb's listed CDR3 is given. The chain has TRBV29-1 and TRBJ2-7; the table's D call TRBD1 went unverified against the DNA. Germline lookup yields CDR1 SQVTM and CDR2 ANQGSEA. The length of the CDR3 is 14 amino acids, counting both ends. CDR3 region: CSVAGTASSYEQCL.

This clonotype was detected a few times. The CDR3 here is CASSRTGGNEKLFF. DNA for the CDR3: TGTGCCAGCAGTAGAACAGGGGGCAATGAAAAACTGTTTTTT. This chain connects TRBV25-1 to TRBJ1-4, with 9 nucleotides matching TRBD1. The CDR3 covers 14 residues. Trimming cost V 5 bases and J 5 bases; bases outside gene matches: 3. Looked up from germline, CDR1 is MGHDK and CDR2 is SYGVNS.

A remark on this clonotype: The junction does not match germline at one end; this may be a read error. The rearrangement joins TRBV10-3 to TRBJ2-7; 12 bases are shared with TRBD1. This CDR3 has 13 residues. The V gene's germline CDR1 is ENHRY and CDR2 SYGVKD. Here the CDR3 reads CAITRDRGLEEHF. CDR3 bases: TGTGCCATTACTCGGGACAGGGGGCTCGAGGAGCACTTC.

Concerning this clonotype: Germline and junction disagree at one end, which may indicate a read error. The V and J genes are TRBV7-8 and TRBJ2-7; unclear D gene. CDR1 is SGHVS and CDR2 is FQNEAQ in the germline V gene. The CDR3 extends over 13 amino acids. DNA of the CDR3: TGTACCAGCAGCTTTACTGGCGCCTACGAGCAGTATTTC. Translated, it gives CTSSFTGAYEQYF. Full variable domain (missing parts from reference TRBV7-8 and TRBJ2-7): GAGVSQSPRYKVAKRGQDVALRCDPISGHVSLFWYQQALGQGPEFLTYFQNEAQLDKSGLPSDRFFAERPEGSVSTLKIQRTQQEDSAVYLCTSSFTGAYEQYFGPGTRLTVT.

V is TRBV6-2 or TRBV6-3 and J is TRBJ2-3; 12 bases align to TRBD2. Germline CDR1 MNHEY, CDR2 SVGEGT. The CDR3 is 16 residues long. CDR3 in amino acids: CTNSYLAGGPTDTQYF. As DNA, the CDR3 is TGTACCAACAGTTACCTAGCGGGAGGGCCGACAGATACGCAGTATTTT.